This is a list of T cell receptor beta chains from one sample in a study of glioma-infiltrating T cells after dendritic cell vaccination. TCRdb keeps only in-frame clones here, not all; method: immunoSEQ multiplex PCR. The sample consists of tens of thousands of clones, over 80% of them appearing once. The sequencing here drew on blood, taken after dendritic cell vaccination. The receptor set was obtained from a human donor with glioblastoma. Each CDR3 is given with its conserved first and last residue. D genes are given only for firm matches. A clone size is listed for some rows: how often the clone was seen (once, few, many), or a class if it is expanded.

D	V	size	J	CDR3	DNA
TRBD2	TRBV27	-	TRBJ2-1	CASSSPGERGGLNEQFF	TGTGCCAGCAGTTCCCCAGGGGAGCGGGGGGGCTTAAATGAGCAGTTCTTC
TRBD1	TRBV5-1	-	TRBJ1-1	CASRRQGGNTEAFF	TGCGCCAGCAGGAGACAGGGGGGGAACACTGAAGCTTTCTTT
-	TRBV4-3	-	TRBJ1-2	CASSQKGSYGYTF	TGCGCCAGCAGCCAAAAAGGGAGCTATGGCTACACCTTC
TRBD2	TRBV6-5	-	TRBJ2-7	CASSYGGGGTYEQYF	TGTGCCAGCAGTTACGGTGGCGGGGGTACCTACGAGCAGTACTTC
-	TRBV9	-	TRBJ1-1	CASSPDGGDTEAFF	TGTGCCAGCAGCCCCGACGGAGGTGACACTGAAGCTTTCTTT
-	TRBV7-9	-	TRBJ2-7	CASSLGGLYEQYF	TGTGCCAGCAGCTTAGGCGGCCTCTACGAGCAGTACTTC
TRBD1	TRBV11-3	few	TRBJ2-1	CASSSRDRGPHEQFF	TGTGCCAGCAGCTCCCGGGACAGGGGGCCTCATGAGCAGTTCTTC
TRBD1	TRBV7-2	-	TRBJ1-1	CASSFTRQGEAFF	TGTGCCAGCAGCTTCACCAGACAGGGTGAAGCTTTCTTT
-	TRBV7-2	few	TRBJ1-6	CASRVGGDNSPLHF	TGTGCCAGCAGGGTGGGGGGGGATAATTCACCCCTCCACTTT
-	TRBV6-1	-	TRBJ2-5	CASRRGTEETQYF	TGTGCCAGCAGGAGAGGGACTGAAGAGACCCAGTACTTC
TRBD1	TRBV6-6	-	TRBJ2-7	CASSSRQGGLEQYF	TGTGCCAGCAGTTCCCGACAGGGCGGCTTGGAGCAGTACTTC
TRBD2	TRBV11-3	-	TRBJ2-5	CASSSFSREGKETQYF	TGTGCCAGCAGCTCCTTTTCCCGGGAGGGAAAAGAGACCCAGTACTTC
-	TRBV5-1	once	TRBJ2-7	CASSPDSHSYEQYF	TGCGCCAGCAGCCCGGACAGTCACTCCTACGAGCAGTACTTC
-	TRBV15	-	TRBJ1-4	CATSRAPNEKLFF	TGTGCCACCAGCAGGGCCCCTAATGAAAAACTGTTTTTT
-	TRBV6-1	-	TRBJ2-5	CASSEANQETQYF	TGTGCCAGCAGTGAAGCTAACCAAGAGACCCAGTACTTC
TRBD1	TRBV5-6	-	TRBJ1-2	CASSSTQTGRNYGYTF	TGTGCCAGCAGCTCAACCCAGACAGGGCGCAACTATGGCTACACCTTC
-	TRBV12-5	-	TRBJ2-3	CASGLEGADTQYF	TGTGCTAGTGGTTTAGAGGGGGCAGATACGCAGTATTTT
-	TRBV7-9	-	TRBJ2-3	CASSLVSSGTDTQYF	TGTGCCAGCAGCTTAGTTTCTAGCGGCACAGATACGCAGTATTTT
-	TRBV7-8	-	TRBJ1-3	CASSSQGLGNTIYF	TGTGCCAGCAGCTCCCAGGGGCTCGGAAACACCATATATTTT
-	TRBV30	-	TRBJ1-4	CAWSSSKGVFNEKLFF	TGTGCCTGGAGCAGCTCCAAAGGGGTATTTAATGAAAAACTGTTTTTT
TRBD1	TRBV5-1	-	TRBJ1-5	CASSLWTGPNQPQHF	TGCGCCAGCAGCTTGTGGACAGGGCCCAATCAGCCCCAGCATTTT
-	TRBV7-2	-	TRBJ1-1	CASSTGPVFNTEAFF	TGTGCCAGCAGTACAGGGCCAGTTTTTAACACTGAAGCTTTCTTT
-	TRBV10-3	few	TRBJ2-1	CAISSRGEVNEQFF	TGTGCCATCAGCTCCAGGGGTGAGGTCAATGAGCAGTTCTTC
-	TRBV7-2	-	TRBJ1-5	CASSSPGWSNQPQHF	TGTGCCAGCAGCTCGCCGGGTTGGAGCAATCAGCCCCAGCATTTT
TRBD2	TRBV7-6	-	TRBJ2-1	CASSLRSARGAGYTNEQFF	TGTGCCAGCAGCTTAAGGTCCGCGCGGGGGGCCGGATATACAAATGAGCAGTTCTTC
-	TRBV19	once	TRBJ1-2	CASSIQARGLDGYTF	TGTGCCAGTAGTATCCAAGCAAGGGGATTAGATGGCTACACCTTC
-	TRBV5-4	few	TRBJ1-4	CASSLDPREEKLFF	TGTGCCAGCAGCTTGGATCCCAGGGAAGAAAAACTGTTTTTT
-	TRBV27	once	TRBJ2-1	CASSSPGSGDVEQFF	TGTGCCAGCAGTTCACCGGGGTCGGGGGATGTGGAGCAGTTCTTC
-	TRBV12-5	-	TRBJ2-7	CASGLGGRSYEQYF	TGTGCTAGTGGTTTGGGCGGCCGTTCCTACGAGCAGTACTTC
-	TRBV6-6	few	TRBJ1-2	CASSYVMDSWGYTF	TGTGCCAGCAGTTACGTCATGGACAGTTGGGGCTACACCTTC
-	TRBV7-2	-	TRBJ2-7	CASSIRWGEHEQYF	TGTGCCAGCAGCATCCGGTGGGGGGAGCACGAGCAGTACTTC
-	TRBV30	-	TRBJ2-5	CAWNQGGGGTQYF	TGTGCCTGGAATCAAGGTGGGGGAGGGACCCAGTACTTC